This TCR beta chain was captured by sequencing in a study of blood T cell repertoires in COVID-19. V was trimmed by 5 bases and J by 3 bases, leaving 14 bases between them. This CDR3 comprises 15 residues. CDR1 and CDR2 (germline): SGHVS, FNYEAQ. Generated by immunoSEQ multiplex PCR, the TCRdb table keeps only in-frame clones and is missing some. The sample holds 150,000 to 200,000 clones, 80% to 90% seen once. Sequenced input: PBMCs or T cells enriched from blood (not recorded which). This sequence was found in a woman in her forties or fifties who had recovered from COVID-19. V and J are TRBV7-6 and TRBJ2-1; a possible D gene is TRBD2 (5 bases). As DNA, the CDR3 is TGTGCCAGCAGCCCGGACTCAAGCTTCTACAATGAGCAGTTCTTC. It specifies CASSPDSSFYNEQFF.